Described below is a single T cell receptor beta chain sequence and its context. Its matching antigen is unknown. This entry belongs to a study of shared clonotypes between healthy human individuals. Overall study: A couple of female and a few male donors aged 18 to 49 were enrolled.

Per the germline V gene, CDR1 is GTSNPN and CDR2 is SVGIG (reference sequence). The ends were cut back, 0 bases at V and 6 bases at J, with 11 bases in the middle. CDR3 length: 14 amino acids. Donors included only healthy HIV-negative adults lacking recent acute infections or vaccinations. Donors, without exception, were Caucasian adults residing in Nashville, Tennessee. General study results and limits: It was observed that about 5% of naive CD4 clonotypes were shared across a handful of donors.

The data were produced by immunoSEQ multiplex PCR, yet TCRdb's version contains in-frame clones alone and is incomplete. The profile shows 1,400,000 or so clones, 97% to 99% of them singletons. What was sequenced was naive CD4+ T cells sorted from blood. The subset denotes: CD45RA+ positively selected. The chain combines TRBV30 with TRBJ1-4, with D maybe TRBD1 (5 bases). This receptor was obtained from a man aged 25-40 years in good health. The CDR3 reads CAWSVRKGYEKLFF. The CDR3, as DNA: TGTGCCTGGAGTGTACGAAAGGGGTATGAAAAACTGTTTTTT.